This T cell receptor (beta chain) was identified in a study of cytomegalovirus exposure and HLA in healthy donors. General study points: TCR beta chains numbering 150 to 200 were designated cytomegalovirus-associated. Reports showed the classifier diagnosing cytomegalovirus status with high specificity and sensitivity. In a later analysis, DRB1 alleles had the most associated TCRs; HLA-C alleles the fewest.

PCR primers comprised 60 Vbeta and 13 Jbeta primers. Sequencing was performed with immunoSEQ multiplex PCR; in TCRdb, only in-frame clones are kept and a portion is missing. The table includes under 140,000 clones, around 80% detected once. The sample holds a few counts of this clone. The antigen remains undetermined. The TCR originated in an older woman in good health and CMV-seropositive. Sequencing used PBMCs.

For the CDR3, the DNA is TGTGCCAGCAGTGAAACGAGGTTCATGAACACTGAAGCTTTCTTT. Translating it yields CASSETRFMNTEAFF. The V and J genes are TRBV6-1 and TRBJ1-1; D uncertain. V shed 2 bases and J shed 0 bases, with 10 bases lying between them. CDR1 is MNHNS, CDR2 SASEGT, per germline. There are 15 residues in the CDR3.